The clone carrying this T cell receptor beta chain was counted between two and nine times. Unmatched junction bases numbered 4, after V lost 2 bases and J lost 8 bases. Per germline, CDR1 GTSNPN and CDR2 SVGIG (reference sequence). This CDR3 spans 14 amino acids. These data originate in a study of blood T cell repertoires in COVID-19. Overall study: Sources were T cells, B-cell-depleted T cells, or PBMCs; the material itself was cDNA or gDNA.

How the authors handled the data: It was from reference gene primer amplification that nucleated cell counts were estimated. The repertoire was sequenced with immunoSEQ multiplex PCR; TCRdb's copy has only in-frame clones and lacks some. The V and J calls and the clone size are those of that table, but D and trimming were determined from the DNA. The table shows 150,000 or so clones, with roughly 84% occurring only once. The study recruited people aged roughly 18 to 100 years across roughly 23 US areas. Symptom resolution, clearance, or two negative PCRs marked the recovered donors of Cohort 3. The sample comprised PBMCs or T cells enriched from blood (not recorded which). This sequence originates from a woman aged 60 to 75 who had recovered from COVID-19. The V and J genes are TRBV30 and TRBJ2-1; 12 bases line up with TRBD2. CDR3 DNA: TGTGCCTGGAGTCTAGCGGGGGGGCCTTATGAGCAGTTCTTC. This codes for CAWSLAGGPYEQFF.